The clone carrying this T cell receptor (beta chain) was recorded a few times. The CDR3 runs to 12 residues. Looked up from germline, CDR1 is KGHDR and CDR2 is SFDVKD. V lost 4 bases and J lost 10, with 10 bases in between. This specimen comes from a study of T-cell memory formation after mild COVID-19. Study background: In these data, TCR clusters were largely donor specific.

One entry per CDR3 protein results from TCRdb running MiXCR on the 5' RACE reads. Among roughly 410,000 distinct CDR3 sequences, roughly 26% were seen once, and the ten largest hold roughly 9.7%. This clonotype was sampled from an adult woman who had mild COVID-19 (a few samples of this study predate the infection). Cell type and time point are not known. J is TRBJ1-5 and V is TRBV24-1; D unclear. The sequenced material came from PBMCs or a T cell subset sorted from them (not recorded which). CDR3 in amino acids: CATSDTKTPQHF. The CDR3 nucleotides read TGTGCCACCAGTGACACCAAAACTCCCCAGCATTTT.